This T cell receptor beta chain appears in the sequencing data of a study of identical twins (TCRdb year 2016). Turning to the overall study: The study deep-sequenced TCR alpha and beta repertoires from monozygotic twins, unrelated adults of various ages and cord blood to test whether fetal clonotypes persist. Replicate twin experiments were performed at different times using different library preparation protocols to rule out contamination.

CDR1 is given as LGHDT and CDR2 as YNNKEL, both from the germline V gene (reference sequence). The CDR3 contains 12 residues, cysteine and phenylalanine counted. Only the CDR3 region is kept as DNA, spanning 36 bases read in frame from base 1. General study outcomes and caveats: Recombination models systematically underestimated out-of-frame TCR alpha sharing in monozygotic twins but agreed with sharing between unrelated individuals. A weaker excess of twin sharing was found in beta out-of-frame sequences because the signal-to-noise ratio was lowered by fewer shared sequences. Fewer insertions were carried by abundant cord blood beta clonotypes; a weaker similar trend was observed in young adult naive repertoires, while no such trend was observed in memory repertoires. Because the same donors could not be followed over many years, conclusions were based on cross-sectional statistical analysis. Compared with coincidental sharing between unrelated individuals, out-of-frame TCR alpha sequences shared between twins showed an excess of sequences with low generation probability. Invariant T cells such as MAIT and iNKT could partly confound zero-insertion analyses, although diverse VJ usage argued against such confounding for most clonotypes.

Library method: 5' RACE. TCRdb lists the instrument as Illumina HiSeq 2000. Template switching added a universal primer binding site, and the final cDNA carried a unique molecular identifier that allowed TCR cDNA molecules to be counted accurately. Specific primers in the conserved constant-segment region were used to synthesize first-strand cDNA for TCR alpha and beta chains. To control for contamination, each cDNA library was double barcoded with a SMART-Mk sample barcode plus Illumina barcodes. Two successive PCR steps introduced TruSeq adapter sequences along with Illumina sample barcodes. The Illumina HiSeq platform was used with custom primers to sequence TCR alpha and beta cDNA libraries. Turning to the authors' computational methods: MiGEC was used to process raw reads and extract unique molecular identifiers, and MiXCR was used to find CDR3 positions. For each individual, recombination models were inferred using an EM algorithm with the repgenHMM and IGoR tools. Shared clonotypes were analyzed with the tcR package in R, and sharing was normalized by the product of cloneset sizes. To study raw recombination free of thymic and clonal selection effects, out-of-frame nonproductive sequences were analyzed. TCRdb ran its own pipeline on the public reads, namely fastp trimming at Q25 and MiXCR clone calling, and kept in-frame beta chains. Rows matching on CDR3 protein sequence are summarized as one entry with the most common DNA and genes. It is TCRdb's table, rather than the study itself, that gives the V and J calls and clone size. This sample comprises more than 400,000 distinct CDR3 sequences, approximately 14% of them detected only once. The ten largest clones capture roughly 0.4% of the sample.

Note on this clonotype: Its cognate antigen has yet to be identified. At one end, the junction sequence differs from germline, possibly due to a read error.

Every donor in the study was a healthy Caucasian. Three pairs of female monozygotic twins, all aged about 18 to 29 years, made up the twin cohort. Positive isolation kits from Invitrogen were used to isolate CD4+ and CD8+ T cell populations. These data also featured in a second study, about yellow fever vaccine responses in identical twins. The second study's authors report: According to the authors, the vaccine-induced T cell response in identical twins seemed to be partly convergent and partly specific to each individual. In the study, vaccine-responding T cell clones were precisely tracked in identical twins.

The receptor comes from a woman under 30 in good health. The sequenced sample was CD4+ T cells sorted from blood. The chain is made from TRBV3-1 and TRBJ1-4; the D segment could be TRBD1, given 5 matching bases. The sequenced DNA: TGTGCCAGCAGCCAAGGTCGTTGGGGACTTTCTTTT. Its amino acids are CASSQGRWGLSF.